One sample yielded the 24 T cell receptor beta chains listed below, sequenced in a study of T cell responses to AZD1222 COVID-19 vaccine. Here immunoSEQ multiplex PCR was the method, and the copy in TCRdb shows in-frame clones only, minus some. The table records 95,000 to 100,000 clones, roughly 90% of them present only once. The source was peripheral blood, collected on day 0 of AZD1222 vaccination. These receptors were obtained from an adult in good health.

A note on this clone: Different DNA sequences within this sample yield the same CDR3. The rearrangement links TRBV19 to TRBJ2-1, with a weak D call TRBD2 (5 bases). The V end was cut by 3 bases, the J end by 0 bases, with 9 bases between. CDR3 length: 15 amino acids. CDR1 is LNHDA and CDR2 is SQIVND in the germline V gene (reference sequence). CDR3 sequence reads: CASSIERSSYNEQFF. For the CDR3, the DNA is TGTGCCAGTAGTATCGAGCGGAGCTCCTACAATGAGCAGTTCTTC.

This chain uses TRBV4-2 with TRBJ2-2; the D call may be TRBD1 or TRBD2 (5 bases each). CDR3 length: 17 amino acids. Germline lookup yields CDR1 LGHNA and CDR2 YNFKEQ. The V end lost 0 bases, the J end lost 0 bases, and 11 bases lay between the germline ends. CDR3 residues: CASSQDPGRPNTGELFF. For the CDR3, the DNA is TGTGCCAGCAGCCAAGATCCGGGACGCCCGAACACCGGGGAGCTGTTTTTT.

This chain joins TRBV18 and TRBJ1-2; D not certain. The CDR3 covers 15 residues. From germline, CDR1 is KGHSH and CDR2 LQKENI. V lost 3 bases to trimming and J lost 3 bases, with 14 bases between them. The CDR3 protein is CASSPNTINYYGYTF. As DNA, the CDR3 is TGTGCCAGCTCACCGAACACGATAAACTACTATGGCTACACCTTC.

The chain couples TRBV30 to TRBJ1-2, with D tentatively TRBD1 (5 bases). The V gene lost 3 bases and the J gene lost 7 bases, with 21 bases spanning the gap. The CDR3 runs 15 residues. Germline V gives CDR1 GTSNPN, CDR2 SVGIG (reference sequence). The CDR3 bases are TGTGCCTGGAGCCCCCGTTCCGGGGCGGTAGGTGGCTACACCTTC. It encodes CAWSPRSGAVGGYTF. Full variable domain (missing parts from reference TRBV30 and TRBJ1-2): SQTIHQWPATLVQPVGSPLSLECTVEGTSNPNLYWYRQAAGRGLQLLFYSVGIGQISSEVPQNLSASRPQDRQFILSSKKLLLSDSGFYLCAWSPRSGAVGGYTFGSGTRLTVV.

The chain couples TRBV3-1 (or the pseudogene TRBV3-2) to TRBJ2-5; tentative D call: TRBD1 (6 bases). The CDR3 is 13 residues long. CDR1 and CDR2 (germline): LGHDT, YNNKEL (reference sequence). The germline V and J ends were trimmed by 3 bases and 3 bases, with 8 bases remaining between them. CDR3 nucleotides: TGTGCCAGCAGCCAGGACAGAGAAGAGACCCAGTACTTC. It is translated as CASSQDREETQYF.

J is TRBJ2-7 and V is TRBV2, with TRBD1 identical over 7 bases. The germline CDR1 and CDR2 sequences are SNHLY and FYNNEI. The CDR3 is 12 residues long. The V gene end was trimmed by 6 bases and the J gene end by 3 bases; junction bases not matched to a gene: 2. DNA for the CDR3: TGTGCCAGCAGGGACAGGCTCTACGAGCAGTACTTC. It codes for CASRDRLYEQYF.

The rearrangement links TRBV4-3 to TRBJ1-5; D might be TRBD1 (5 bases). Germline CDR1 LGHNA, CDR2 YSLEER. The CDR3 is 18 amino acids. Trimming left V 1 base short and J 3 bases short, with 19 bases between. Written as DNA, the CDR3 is TGCGCCAGCAGCCAAGGGCGGCGGGGGGGAAGTGACAATCAGCCCCAGCATTTT. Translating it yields CASSQGRRGGSDNQPQHF.

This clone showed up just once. CDR3 residues: CASGTSGRIDEQFF. In DNA, the CDR3 is TGTGCCAGCGGTACTAGCGGGAGGATCGATGAGCAGTTCTTC. This chain uses TRBV28 with TRBJ2-1; 12 positions match TRBD2. CDR1 and CDR2 (germline): MDHEN, SYDVKM. V lost 8 bases to trimming and J lost 8 bases; unmatched junction nucleotides: 7. The CDR3 is made up of 14 amino acids.

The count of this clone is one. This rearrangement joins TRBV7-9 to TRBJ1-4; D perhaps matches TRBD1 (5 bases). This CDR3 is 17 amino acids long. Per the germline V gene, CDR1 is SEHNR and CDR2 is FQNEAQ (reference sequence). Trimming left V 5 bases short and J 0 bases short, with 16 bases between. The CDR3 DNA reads TGTGCCAGCAGCCGAGGGACCTCTCAACCAACTAATGAAAAACTGTTTTTT. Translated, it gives CASSRGTSQPTNEKLFF.

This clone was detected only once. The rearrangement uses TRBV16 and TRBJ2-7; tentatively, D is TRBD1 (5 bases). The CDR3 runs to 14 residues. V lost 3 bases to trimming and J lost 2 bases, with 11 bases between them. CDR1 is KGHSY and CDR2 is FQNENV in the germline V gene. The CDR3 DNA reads TGTGCCAGCAGCCACTACGACAGCCCCTACGAGCAGTACTTC. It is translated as CASSHYDSPYEQYF.

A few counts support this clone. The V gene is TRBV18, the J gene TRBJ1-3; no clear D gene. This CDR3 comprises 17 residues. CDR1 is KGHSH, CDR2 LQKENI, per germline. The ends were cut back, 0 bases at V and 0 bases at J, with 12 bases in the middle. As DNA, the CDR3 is TGTGCCAGCTCACCACCCGCCTCAGCTCGCTCTGGAAACACCATATATTTT. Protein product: CASSPPASARSGNTIYF.

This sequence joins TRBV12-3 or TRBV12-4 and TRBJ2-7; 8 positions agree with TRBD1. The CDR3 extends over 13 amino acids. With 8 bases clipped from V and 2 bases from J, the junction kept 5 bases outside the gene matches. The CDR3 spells CASRGTGTYEQYF. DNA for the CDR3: TGTGCCAGCCGGGGGACAGGAACCTACGAGCAGTACTTC.

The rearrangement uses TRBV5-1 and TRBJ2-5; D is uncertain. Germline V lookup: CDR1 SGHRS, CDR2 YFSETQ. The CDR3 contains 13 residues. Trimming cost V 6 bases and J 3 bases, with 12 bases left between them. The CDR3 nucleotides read TGCGCCAGCAAGTACGGTAACGAAGAGACCCAGTACTTC. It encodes CASKYGNEETQYF.

CDR3 in DNA: TGTGCCAGCAGCCAAGACAGGGGACGATCCTACAATGAGCAGTTCTTC. Translation gives CASSQDRGRSYNEQFF. This sequence joins TRBV3-1 (or the pseudogene TRBV3-2) and TRBJ2-1, with a tentative D call TRBD1 (6 bases). The CDR3 runs 16 residues. Trimming removed 0 bases at V and 1 base at J, with 10 bases between. Germline loops: CDR1 LGHDT, CDR2 YNNKEL (reference sequence).

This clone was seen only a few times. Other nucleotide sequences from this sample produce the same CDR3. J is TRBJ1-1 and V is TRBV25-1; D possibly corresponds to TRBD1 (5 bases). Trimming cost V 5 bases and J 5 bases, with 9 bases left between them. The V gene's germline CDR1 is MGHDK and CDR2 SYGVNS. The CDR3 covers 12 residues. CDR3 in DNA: TGTGCCAGCAGTAGCAGGGATACTGAAGCTTTCTTT. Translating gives CASSSRDTEAFF.

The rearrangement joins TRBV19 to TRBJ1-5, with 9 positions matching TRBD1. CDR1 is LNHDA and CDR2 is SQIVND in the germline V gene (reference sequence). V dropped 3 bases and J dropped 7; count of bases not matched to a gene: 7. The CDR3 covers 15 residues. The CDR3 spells CASSIGGDRAQPQHF. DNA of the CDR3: TGTGCCAGTAGTATCGGGGGGGACAGGGCCCAGCCCCAGCATTTT.

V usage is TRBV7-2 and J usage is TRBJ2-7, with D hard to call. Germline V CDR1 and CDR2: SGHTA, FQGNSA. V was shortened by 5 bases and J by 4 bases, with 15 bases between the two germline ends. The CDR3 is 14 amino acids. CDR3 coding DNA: TGTGCCAGCAGCCCCGCCTATGACCTTTACGAGCAGTACTTC. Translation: CASSPAYDLYEQYF.

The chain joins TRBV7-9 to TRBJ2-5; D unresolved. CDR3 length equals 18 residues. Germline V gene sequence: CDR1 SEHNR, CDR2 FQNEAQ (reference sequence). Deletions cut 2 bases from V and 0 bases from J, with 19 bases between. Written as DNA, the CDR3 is TGTGCCAGCAGCTTACAGATCCAAGACCGAAATAACCAAGAGACCCAGTACTTC. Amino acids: CASSLQIQDRNNQETQYF. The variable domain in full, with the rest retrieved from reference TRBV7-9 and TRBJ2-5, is DTGVSQNPRHKITKRGQNVTFRCDPISEHNRLYWYRQTLGQGPEFLTYFQNEAQLEKSRLLSDRFSAERPKGSFSTLEIQRTEQGDSAMYLCASSLQIQDRNNQETQYFGPGTRLLVL.

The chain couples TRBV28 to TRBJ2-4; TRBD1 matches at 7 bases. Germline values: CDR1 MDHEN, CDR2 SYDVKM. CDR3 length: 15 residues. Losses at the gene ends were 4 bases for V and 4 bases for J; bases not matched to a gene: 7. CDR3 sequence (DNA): TGTGCCAGCAGTTCAGTGGGGACAGAAAAAAACATTCAGTACTTC. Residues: CASSSVGTEKNIQYF.

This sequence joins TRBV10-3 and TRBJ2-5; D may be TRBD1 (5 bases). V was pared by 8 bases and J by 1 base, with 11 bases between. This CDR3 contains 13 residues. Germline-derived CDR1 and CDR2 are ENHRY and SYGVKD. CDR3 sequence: CAIRQRIQETQYF. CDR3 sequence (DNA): TGTGCCATCCGACAGCGCATCCAAGAGACCCAGTACTTC.

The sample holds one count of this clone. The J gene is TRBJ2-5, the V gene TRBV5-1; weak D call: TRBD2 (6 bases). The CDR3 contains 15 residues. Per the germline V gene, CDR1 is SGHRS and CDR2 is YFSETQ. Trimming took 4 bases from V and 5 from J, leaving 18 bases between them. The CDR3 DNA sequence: TGCGCCAGCAGCGGCGGGACGTCTGAGGGGGAGACCCAGTACTTC. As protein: CASSGGTSEGETQYF.

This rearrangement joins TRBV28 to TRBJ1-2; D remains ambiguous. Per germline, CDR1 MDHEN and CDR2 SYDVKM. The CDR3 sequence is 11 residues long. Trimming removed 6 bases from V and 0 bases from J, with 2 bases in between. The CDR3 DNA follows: TGTGCCAGCAGACCTAACTATGGCTACACCTTC. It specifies CASRPNYGYTF.

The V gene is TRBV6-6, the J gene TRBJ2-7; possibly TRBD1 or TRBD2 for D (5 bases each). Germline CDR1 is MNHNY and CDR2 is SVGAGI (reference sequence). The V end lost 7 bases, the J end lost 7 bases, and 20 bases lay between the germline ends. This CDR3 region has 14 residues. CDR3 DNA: TGTGCCAGCAACTCCCAACCCGGGGCCCGAGAGCAGTACTTC. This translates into CASNSQPGAREQYF.

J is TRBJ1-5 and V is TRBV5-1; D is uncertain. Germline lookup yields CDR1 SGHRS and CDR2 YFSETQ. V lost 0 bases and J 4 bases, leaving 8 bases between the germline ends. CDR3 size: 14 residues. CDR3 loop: CASSLGSGNQPQHF. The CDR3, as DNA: TGCGCCAGCAGCTTGGGGTCCGGGAATCAGCCCCAGCATTTT.